The 11 T cell receptor beta chains below were found in one sample sequenced in a study of T-cell memory formation after mild COVID-19. Using its own MiXCR run on the 5' RACE reads, TCRdb lists one record per CDR3 protein. The sample contains about 400,000 distinct CDR3 sequences, 20% to 25% of which appear only once. The sequencing input was PBMCs or a T cell subset sorted from them (not recorded which). The receptors here all came from an adult woman who had mild COVID-19 (a few samples of this study predate the infection). Cell type and time point are not known.

The rearrangement links TRBV7-2 to TRBJ2-1; TRBD2 aligns across 12 bases. The V gene end was trimmed by 5 bases and the J gene end by 3 bases; junction bases not matched to a gene: 5. Germline V CDR1 and CDR2: SGHTA, FQGNSA. This CDR3 is built from 16 residues. For the CDR3, the DNA is TGTGCCAGCAGCCCCCGACTAGCGGGAGTCTACAATGAGCAGTTCTTC. Translation: CASSPRLAGVYNEQFF.

This clonotype was detected a few times. This chain connects TRBV11-2 to TRBJ2-3, with D possibly being TRBD1 (5 bases). Trimming removed 2 bases at V and 3 bases at J, with 12 bases between. The CDR3 runs to 15 residues. The germline V gene encodes CDR1 SGHAT and CDR2 FQNNGV. The CDR3 here is CASSLRWGFTDTQYF. For the CDR3, the DNA is TGTGCCAGCAGCTTACGTTGGGGCTTTACAGATACGCAGTATTTT. The variable domain in full, with the rest retrieved from reference TRBV11-2 and TRBJ2-3, is EAGVAQSPRYKIIEKRQSVAFWCNPISGHATLYWYQQILGQGPKLLIQFQNNGVVDDSQLPKDRFSAERLKGVDSTLKIQPAKLEDSAVYLCASSLRWGFTDTQYFGPGTRLTVL.

This clonotype came up a few times. CDR3 sequence (DNA): TGTGCCAGCAGCGGGTACTCTGGGGCCAACGTCCTGACTTTC. Its protein is CASSGYSGANVLTF. V usage is TRBV2 and J usage is TRBJ2-6; D is unresolved. Germline CDR1 SNHLY, CDR2 FYNNEI. This CDR3 spans 14 amino acids. Trimming took off 6 bases at V and 0 bases at J, with 6 bases between the two ends.

This clonotype was counted a few times. The V call is TRBV20-1, the J call TRBJ1-1, with a tentative D call TRBD1 (5 bases). V was clipped by 3 bases and J by 5 bases, with 10 bases between them. Germline V lookup: CDR1 DFQATT, CDR2 SNEGSKA (reference sequence). The CDR3 sequence is 12 residues long. CDR3 nucleotides: TGCAGTGCTAGCGGGGGAGGGACTGAAGCTTTCTTT. It translates to CSASGGGTEAFF.

This clonotype was observed a few times. The V and J genes are TRBV27 and TRBJ2-1, with D tentatively TRBD1 or TRBD2 (5 bases each). Germline CDR1 is MNHEY and CDR2 is SMNVEV (reference sequence). The CDR3 sequence is 14 residues long. V was clipped by 2 bases and J by 4 bases, with 9 bases between them. The CDR3 reads CASSLLGEYNEQFF. CDR3 coding DNA: TGTGCCAGCAGTTTACTGGGGGAATACAATGAGCAGTTCTTC.

This clonotype was observed a few times. The chain uses TRBV7-2 and TRBJ1-5; D is ambiguous. The CDR3 sequence is 13 residues long. Germline CDR1 reads SGHTA; CDR2 reads FQGNSA. Trimming took off 1 base at V and 9 bases at J, with 10 bases between the two ends. The CDR3 nucleotides are TGTGCCAGCAGCTTAGACAGCATTGGGCCCCAGCATTTT. Protein product: CASSLDSIGPQHF. Based on the CDR3 plus reference TRBV7-2 and TRBJ1-5, the full variable domain is GAGVSQSPSNKVTEKGKDVELRCDPISGHTALYWYRQSLGQGLEFLIYFQGNSAPDKSGLPSDRFSAERTGGSVSTLTIQRTQQEDSAVYLCASSLDSIGPQHFGDGTRLSIL.

Only a few counts were recorded for this clonotype. The rearrangement joins TRBV27 to TRBJ2-2; 8 bases line up with TRBD1. Trimming took 4 bases from V and 6 from J; bases not matched to a gene: 4. The CDR3 has 14 residues. Germline assignment: CDR1 MNHEY and CDR2 SMNVEV (reference sequence). In nucleotides, the CDR3 is TGTGCCAGCAGTTGGACAGGGATCGCCGGGGAGCTGTTTTTT. Its translation: CASSWTGIAGELFF.

The chain links TRBV6-5 to TRBJ2-6; no clear D. V gave up 2 bases and J gave up 0 bases, with 8 bases separating them. The CDR3 loop spans 16 amino acids. CDR1 MNHEY and CDR2 SVGAGI come from the germline V gene. CDR3 in amino acids: CASSYGHTSGANVLTF. DNA for the CDR3: TGTGCCAGCAGTTACGGGCACACCTCTGGGGCCAACGTCCTGACTTTC.

This chain joins TRBV6-5 and TRBJ2-7; no reliable D call. Trimming removed 9 bases at V and 3 bases at J, with 15 bases between. Germline V gene sequence: CDR1 MNHEY, CDR2 SVGAGI. The CDR3 has 13 amino acids. The CDR3 coding sequence is TGTGCCAGGCCGGCAGCGTCCAACTACGAGCAGTACTTC. Encoded protein: CARPAASNYEQYF.

The rearrangement joins TRBV10-3 to TRBJ1-6, with a weak D call TRBD1 (5 bases). V lost 3 bases to trimming and J lost 8 bases, with 11 bases between them. This CDR3 has 14 residues. Germline CDR1 is ENHRY and CDR2 is SYGVKD. The CDR3, as DNA: TGTGCCATCAGTGACCCCGGGGGGGATTCACCCCTCCACTTT. Encoded protein: CAISDPGGDSPLHF.

V is TRBV9 and J is TRBJ2-7; D remains unclear. The germline V gene encodes CDR1 SGDLS and CDR2 YYNGEE. V lost 4 bases to trimming and J lost 3 bases, with 11 bases between them. The CDR3 is made up of 13 amino acids. CDR3 sequence reads: CASSPQGHYEQYF. The CDR3 DNA follows: TGTGCCAGCAGCCCCCAAGGGCACTACGAGCAGTACTTC.